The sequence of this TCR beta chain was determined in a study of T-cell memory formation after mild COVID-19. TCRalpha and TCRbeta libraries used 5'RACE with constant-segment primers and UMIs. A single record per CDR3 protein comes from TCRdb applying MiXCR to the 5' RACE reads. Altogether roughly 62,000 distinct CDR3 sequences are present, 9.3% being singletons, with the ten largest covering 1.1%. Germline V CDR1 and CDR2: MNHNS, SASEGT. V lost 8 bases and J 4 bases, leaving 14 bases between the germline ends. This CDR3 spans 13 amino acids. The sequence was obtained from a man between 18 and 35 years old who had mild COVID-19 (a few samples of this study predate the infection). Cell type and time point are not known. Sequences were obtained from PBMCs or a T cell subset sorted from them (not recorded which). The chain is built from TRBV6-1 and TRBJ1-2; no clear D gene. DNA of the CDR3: TGTGCCAGCGTCAGACGGGGAACCTATGGCTACACCTTC. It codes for CASVRRGTYGYTF.